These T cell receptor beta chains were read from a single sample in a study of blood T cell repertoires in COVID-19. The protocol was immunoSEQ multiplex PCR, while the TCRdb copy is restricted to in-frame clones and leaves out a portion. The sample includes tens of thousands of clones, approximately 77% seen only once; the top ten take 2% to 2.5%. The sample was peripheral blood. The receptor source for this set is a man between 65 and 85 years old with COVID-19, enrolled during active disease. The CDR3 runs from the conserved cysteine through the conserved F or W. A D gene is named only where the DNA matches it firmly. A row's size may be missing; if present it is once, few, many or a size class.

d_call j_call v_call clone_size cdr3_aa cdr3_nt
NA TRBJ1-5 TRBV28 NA CASSSQPGLPNQPQHF TGTGCCAGCAGTTCCCAACCGGGACTTCCTAATCAGCCCCAGCATTTT
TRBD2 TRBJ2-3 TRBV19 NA CASSPRTSKGTDTQYF TGTGCCAGTAGCCCCAGGACTAGCAAGGGGACAGATACGCAGTATTTT
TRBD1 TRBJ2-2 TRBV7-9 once CASSLAGTANTGELFF TGTGCCAGCAGCTTGGCCGGGACAGCGAACACCGGGGAGCTGTTTTTT
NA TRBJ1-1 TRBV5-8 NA CASSPVNTEAFF TGTGCCAGCAGCCCTGTGAACACTGAAGCTTTCTTT
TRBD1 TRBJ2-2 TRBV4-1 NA CASSQRDRYTGELFF TGCGCCAGCAGCCAAAGGGACAGGTACACCGGGGAGCTGTTTTTT
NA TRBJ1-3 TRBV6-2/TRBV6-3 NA CASSYQQLSGNTIYF TGTGCCAGCAGTTACCAACAGCTCTCTGGAAACACCATATATTTT
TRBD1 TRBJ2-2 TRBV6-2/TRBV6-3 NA CASSWGQDTGELFF TGTGCCAGCAGCTGGGGACAGGACACCGGGGAGCTGTTTTTT
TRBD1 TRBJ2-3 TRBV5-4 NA CASSQGGQASTDTQYF TGTGCCAGCAGCCAGGGTGGACAGGCAAGCACAGATACGCAGTATTTT
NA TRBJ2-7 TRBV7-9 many CASSLAEDSYEQYF TGTGCCAGCAGCTTAGCGGAGGACAGCTACGAGCAGTACTTC
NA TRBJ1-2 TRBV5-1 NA CASSEDINYGYTF TGCGCCAGCAGCGAGGACATAAACTATGGCTACACCTTC